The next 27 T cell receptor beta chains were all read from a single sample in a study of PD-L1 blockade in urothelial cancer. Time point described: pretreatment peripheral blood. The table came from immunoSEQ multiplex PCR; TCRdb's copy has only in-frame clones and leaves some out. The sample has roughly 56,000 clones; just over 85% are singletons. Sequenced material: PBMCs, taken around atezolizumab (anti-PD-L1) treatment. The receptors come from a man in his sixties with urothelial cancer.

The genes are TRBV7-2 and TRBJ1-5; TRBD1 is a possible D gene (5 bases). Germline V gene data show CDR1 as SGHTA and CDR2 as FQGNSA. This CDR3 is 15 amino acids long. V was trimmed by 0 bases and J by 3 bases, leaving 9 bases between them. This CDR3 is CASSLAGGNNQPQHF. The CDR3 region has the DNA TGTGCCAGCAGCTTAGCTGGGGGGAACAATCAGCCCCAGCATTTT.

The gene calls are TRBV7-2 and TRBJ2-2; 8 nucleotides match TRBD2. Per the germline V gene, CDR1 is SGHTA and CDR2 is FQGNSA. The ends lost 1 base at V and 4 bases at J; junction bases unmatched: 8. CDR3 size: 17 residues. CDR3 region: CASSLVSGRVGTGELFF. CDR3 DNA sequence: TGTGCCAGCAGCTTAGTCTCCGGGAGGGTTGGCACCGGGGAGCTGTTTTTT.

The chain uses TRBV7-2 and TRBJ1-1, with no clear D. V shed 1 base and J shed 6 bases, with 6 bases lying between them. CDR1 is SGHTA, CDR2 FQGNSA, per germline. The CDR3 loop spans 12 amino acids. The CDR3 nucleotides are TGTGCCAGCAGCTTAGATCTCTCTGAAGCTTTCTTT. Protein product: CASSLDLSEAFF.

In DNA form, the CDR3 reads TGTGCCAGCAGCTTGGAGCGGGGGCGGGGAGAGACCCAGTACTTC. Translating gives CASSLERGRGETQYF. The rearrangement joins TRBV5-4 to TRBJ2-5, with TRBD2 identical over 8 bases. There are 15 residues in the CDR3. V lost 0 bases, J lost 4 bases, and 5 bases stayed unmatched. Germline V CDR1 and CDR2: SGHNT, YYREEE (reference sequence).

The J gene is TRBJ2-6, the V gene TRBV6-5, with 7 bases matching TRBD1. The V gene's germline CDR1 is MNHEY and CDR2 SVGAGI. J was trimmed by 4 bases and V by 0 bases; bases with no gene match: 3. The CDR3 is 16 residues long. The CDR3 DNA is TGTGCCAGCAGTTACTCAACAGGGGCCGGGGCCAACGTCCTGACTTTC. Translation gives CASSYSTGAGANVLTF.

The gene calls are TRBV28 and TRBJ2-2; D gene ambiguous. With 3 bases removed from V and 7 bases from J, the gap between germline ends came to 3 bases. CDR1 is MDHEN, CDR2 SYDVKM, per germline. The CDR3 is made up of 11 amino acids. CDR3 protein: CASSFFGELFF. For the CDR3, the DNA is TGTGCCAGCAGTTTCTTCGGGGAGCTGTTTTTT.

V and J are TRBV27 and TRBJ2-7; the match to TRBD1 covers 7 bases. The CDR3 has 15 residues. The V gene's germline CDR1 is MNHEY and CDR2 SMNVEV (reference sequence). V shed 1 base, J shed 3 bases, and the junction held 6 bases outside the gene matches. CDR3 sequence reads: CASSLFRQGDYEQYF. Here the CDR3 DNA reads TGTGCCAGCAGTTTATTCCGGCAGGGGGACTACGAGCAGTACTTC.

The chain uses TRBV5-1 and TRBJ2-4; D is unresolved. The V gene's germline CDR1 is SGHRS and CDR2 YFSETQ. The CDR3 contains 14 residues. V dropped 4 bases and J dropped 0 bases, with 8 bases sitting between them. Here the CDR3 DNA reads TGCGCCAGCAGCCCCACTTTAGCCAAAAACATTCAGTACTTC. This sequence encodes CASSPTLAKNIQYF.

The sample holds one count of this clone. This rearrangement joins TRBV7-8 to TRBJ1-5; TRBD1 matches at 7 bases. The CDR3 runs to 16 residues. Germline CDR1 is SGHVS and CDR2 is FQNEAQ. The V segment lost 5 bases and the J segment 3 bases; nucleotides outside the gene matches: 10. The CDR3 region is CASSLQPTGNNQPQHF. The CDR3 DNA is TGTGCCAGCAGCCTTCAACCGACAGGGAACAATCAGCCCCAGCATTTT. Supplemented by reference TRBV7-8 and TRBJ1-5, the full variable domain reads GAGVSQSPRYKVAKRGQDVALRCDPISGHVSLFWYQQALGQGPEFLTYFQNEAQLDKSGLPSDRFFAERPEGSVSTLKIQRTQQEDSAVYLCASSLQPTGNNQPQHFGDGTRLSIL.

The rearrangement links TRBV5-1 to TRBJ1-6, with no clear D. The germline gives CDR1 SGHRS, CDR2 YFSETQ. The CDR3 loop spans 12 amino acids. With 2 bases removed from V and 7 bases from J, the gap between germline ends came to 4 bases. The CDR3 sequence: CASSFENSPLHF. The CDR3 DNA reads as TGCGCCAGCAGCTTTGAGAATTCACCCCTCCACTTT.

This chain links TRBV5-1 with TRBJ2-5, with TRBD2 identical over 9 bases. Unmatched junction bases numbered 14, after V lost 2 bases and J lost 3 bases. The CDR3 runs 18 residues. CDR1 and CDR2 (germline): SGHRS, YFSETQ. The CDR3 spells CASSFGSGSFGGEETQYF. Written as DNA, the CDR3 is TGCGCCAGCAGCTTTGGTAGCGGGAGCTTCGGTGGAGAAGAGACCCAGTACTTC.

CDR3 coding DNA: TGTGCCAGCAGCGTAGAGGCGGAGGGCCTCGGGGAGCTGTTTTTT. This gives the protein CASSVEAEGLGELFF. V usage is TRBV9 and J usage is TRBJ2-2, with a tentative D call TRBD2 (6 bases). Per germline, CDR1 SGDLS and CDR2 YYNGEE. CDR3 length: 15 residues. The germline V and J ends were trimmed by 0 bases and 7 bases, with 13 bases remaining between them.

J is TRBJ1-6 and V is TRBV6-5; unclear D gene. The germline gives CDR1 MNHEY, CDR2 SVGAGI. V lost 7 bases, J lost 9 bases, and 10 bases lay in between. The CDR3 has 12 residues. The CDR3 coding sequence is TGTGCCAGCACGGAAGGGAGTTCACCCCTCCACTTT. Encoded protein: CASTEGSSPLHF.

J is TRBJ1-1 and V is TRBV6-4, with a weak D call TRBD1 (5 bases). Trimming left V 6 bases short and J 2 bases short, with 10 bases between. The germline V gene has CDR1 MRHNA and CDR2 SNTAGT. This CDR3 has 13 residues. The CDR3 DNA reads TGTGCCAGCAGGAAGACAGTTAACACTGAAGCTTTCTTT. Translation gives CASRKTVNTEAFF.

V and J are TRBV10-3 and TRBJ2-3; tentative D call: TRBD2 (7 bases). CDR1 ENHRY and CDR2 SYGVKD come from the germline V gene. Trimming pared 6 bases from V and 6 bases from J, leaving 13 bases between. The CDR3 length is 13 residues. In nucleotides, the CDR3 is TGTGCCATCAGGGGGGGGCTGGGGGATACGCAGTATTTT. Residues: CAIRGGLGDTQYF.

This CDR3 is CAWSLSSGNTIYF. The CDR3 bases are TGTGCCTGGAGTCTGAGCTCTGGAAACACCATATATTTT. This rearrangement joins TRBV30 to TRBJ1-3; D is unresolved. Germline assignment: CDR1 GTSNPN and CDR2 SVGIG (reference sequence). Deletions cut 2 bases from V and 0 bases from J, with 5 bases between. The CDR3 totals 13 residues.

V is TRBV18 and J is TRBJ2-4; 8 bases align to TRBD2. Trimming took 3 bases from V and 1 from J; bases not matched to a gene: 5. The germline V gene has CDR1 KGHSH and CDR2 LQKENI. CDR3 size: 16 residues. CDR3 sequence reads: CASSPRGGTAKNIQYF. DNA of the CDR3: TGTGCCAGCTCACCCCGGGGGGGTACCGCCAAAAACATTCAGTACTTC.

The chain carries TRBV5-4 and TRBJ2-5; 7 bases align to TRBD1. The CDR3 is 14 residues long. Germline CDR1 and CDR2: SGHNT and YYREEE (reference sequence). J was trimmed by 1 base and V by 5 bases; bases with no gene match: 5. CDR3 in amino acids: CASRVDRIQETQYF. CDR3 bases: TGTGCCAGCAGGGTGGACAGGATCCAAGAGACCCAGTACTTC.

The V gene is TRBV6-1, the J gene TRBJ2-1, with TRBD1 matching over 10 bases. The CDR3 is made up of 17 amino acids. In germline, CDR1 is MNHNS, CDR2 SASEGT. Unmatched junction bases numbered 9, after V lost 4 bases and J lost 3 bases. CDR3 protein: CASSVRGTGDGYNEQFF. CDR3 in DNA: TGTGCCAGCAGTGTGCGAGGGACAGGGGACGGCTACAATGAGCAGTTCTTC.

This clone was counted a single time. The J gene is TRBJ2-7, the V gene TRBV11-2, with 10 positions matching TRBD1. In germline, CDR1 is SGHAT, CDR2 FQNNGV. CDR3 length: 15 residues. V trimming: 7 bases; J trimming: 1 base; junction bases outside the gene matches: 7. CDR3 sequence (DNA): TGTGCCAGCACCCTGGTGGGACAGGGGTCCTACGAGCAGTACTTC. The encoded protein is CASTLVGQGSYEQYF.

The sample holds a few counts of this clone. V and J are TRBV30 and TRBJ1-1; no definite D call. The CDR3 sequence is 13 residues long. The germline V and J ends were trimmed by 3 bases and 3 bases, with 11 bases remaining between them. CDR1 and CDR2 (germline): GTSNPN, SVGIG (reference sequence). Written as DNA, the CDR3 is TGTGCCTGGAGGAGTTGGTCGGACACTGAAGCTTTCTTT. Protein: CAWRSWSDTEAFF. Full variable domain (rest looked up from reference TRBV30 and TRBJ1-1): SQTIHQWPATLVQPVGSPLSLECTVEGTSNPNLYWYRQAAGRGLQLLFYSVGIGQISSEVPQNLSASRPQDRQFILSSKKLLLSDSGFYLCAWRSWSDTEAFFGQGTRLTVV.

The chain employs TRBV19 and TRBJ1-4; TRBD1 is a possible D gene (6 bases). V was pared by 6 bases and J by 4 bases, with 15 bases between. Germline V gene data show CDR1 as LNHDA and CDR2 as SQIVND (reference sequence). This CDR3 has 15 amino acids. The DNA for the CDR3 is TGTGCCAGTAGACCCCGGGACAACCGTAATGAAAAACTGTTTTTT. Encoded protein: CASRPRDNRNEKLFF.

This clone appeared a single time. The CDR3 region is CASSPAGGEFLYEQYF. The CDR3 DNA follows: TGTGCCAGCAGCCCCGCGGGGGGGGAGTTTCTCTACGAGCAGTACTTC. V usage is TRBV4-2 and J usage is TRBJ2-7; 9 nucleotides match TRBD2. The ends lost 4 bases at V and 3 bases at J; junction bases unmatched: 10. This CDR3 is 16 amino acids long. Germline CDR1 LGHNA, CDR2 YNFKEQ.

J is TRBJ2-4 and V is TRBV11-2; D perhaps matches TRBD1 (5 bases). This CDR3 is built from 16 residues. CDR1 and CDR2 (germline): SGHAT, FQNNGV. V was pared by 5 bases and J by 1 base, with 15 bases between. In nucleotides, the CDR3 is TGTGCCAGCAGCCCATCCCCGGACAATGCCAAAAACATTCAGTACTTC. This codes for CASSPSPDNAKNIQYF.

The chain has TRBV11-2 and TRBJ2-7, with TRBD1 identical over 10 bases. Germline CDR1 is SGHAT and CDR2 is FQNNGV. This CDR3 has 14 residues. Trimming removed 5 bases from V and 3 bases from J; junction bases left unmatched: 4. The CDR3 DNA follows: TGTGCCAGCAGCCAGAGGACAGGGGGCTACGAGCAGTACTTC. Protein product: CASSQRTGGYEQYF. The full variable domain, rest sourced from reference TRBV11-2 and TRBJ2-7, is EAGVAQSPRYKIIEKRQSVAFWCNPISGHATLYWYQQILGQGPKLLIQFQNNGVVDDSQLPKDRFSAERLKGVDSTLKIQPAKLEDSAVYLCASSQRTGGYEQYFGPGTRLTVT.

DNA for the CDR3: TGTGCCAGCAGACTTATATGGAGGTATAATTCACCCCTCCACTTT. Protein sequence: CASRLIWRYNSPLHF. The chain links TRBV27 to TRBJ1-6; D is ambiguous. The CDR3 contains 15 residues. The germline V gene encodes CDR1 MNHEY and CDR2 SMNVEV (reference sequence). V was pared by 6 bases and J by 4 bases, with 13 bases between.

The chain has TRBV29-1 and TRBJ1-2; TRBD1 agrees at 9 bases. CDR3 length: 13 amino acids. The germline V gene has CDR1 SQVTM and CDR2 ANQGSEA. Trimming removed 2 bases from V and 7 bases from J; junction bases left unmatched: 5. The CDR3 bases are TGCAGCGTTGAACGGGACAGGGATCGTGGCTACACCTTC. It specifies CSVERDRDRGYTF. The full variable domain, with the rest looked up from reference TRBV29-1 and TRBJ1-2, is SAVISQKPSRDICQRGTSLTIQCQVDSQVTMMFWYRQQPGQSLTLIATANQGSEATYESGFVIDKFPISRPNLTFSTLTVSNMSPEDSSIYLCSVERDRDRGYTFGSGTRLTVV.